This TCR beta chain was sequenced for a study of response to subunit inactivated influenza vaccine. Study outcomes and limitations: After each seasonal influenza vaccination, few new T cells are recruited, the authors suggested.

In this sample, this clonotype turned up a few times. The antigen is unknown. TCRdb itself ran the RT-PCR reads through MiXCR, one entry per CDR3 protein. The table includes 450,000 to 600,000 distinct CDR3 sequences, under 8.5% detected once. This CDR3 is 12 amino acids long. V was shortened by 6 bases and J by 5 bases, with 13 bases between the two germline ends. Germline CDR1 reads DFQATT; CDR2 reads SNEGSKA (reference sequence). V gene TRBV20-1 combines with J gene TRBJ2-5; perhaps TRBD2 as D (6 bases). The clonotype originates from a man in his fifties or sixties who received an inactivated influenza vaccine. Specimen: PBMCs from blood, collected less than 30 months after vaccination. This CDR3 is CSAEWDLETQYF. In DNA, the CDR3 is TGCAGTGCCGAGTGGGACTTGGAGACCCAGTACTTC.